A selection of T cell receptor beta chains follows, all from one sample in a study of Graves' ophthalmopathy and Graves' hyperthyroidism. TCRdb independently ran MiXCR on the multiplex PCR reads; one entry per CDR3 protein. Seen here are roughly 300,000 distinct CDR3 sequences, roughly 15% observed once, and the top ten hold approximately 13%. The sample was peripheral blood. These receptors came from an adult man with Graves' ophthalmopathy. The CDR3 runs from the conserved cysteine through the conserved F or W. Fields, in order: J gene, clone size, V gene, D gene, CDR3 protein, CDR3 DNA. D genes are given only for firm matches. Only part of the rows carry a size: once, few, many, or a class if the clone is expanded.

TRBJ1-2 | many | TRBV28 | TRBD1 | CASSFMNGQGELYGYTF | TGTGCCAGCAGTTTTATGAACGGACAGGGGGAACTCTATGGCTACACCTTC
TRBJ1-1 | many | TRBV12-3/TRBV12-4 | TRBD1 | CASRGQGAEAFF | TGTGCCAGCAGGGGACAGGGGGCTGAAGCTTTCTTT
TRBJ2-5 | many | TRBV9 | TRBD2 | CASSAGAGPGLRTQYF | TGTGCCAGCAGCGCAGGAGCGGGACCTGGACTGCGGACCCAGTACTTC
TRBJ1-2 | many | TRBV6-1 | - | CASSEVTVNYGYTF | TGTGCCAGCAGTGAAGTGACGGTCAACTATGGCTACACCTTC
TRBJ2-7 | - | TRBV11-2 | - | CASSPGWVSYEQYF | TGTGCCAGCAGCCCCGGATGGGTTTCCTACGAGCAGTACTTC
TRBJ1-1 | - | TRBV6-1 | TRBD1 | CASTGTGGLWTEAFF | TGTGCCAGCACGGGGACAGGGGGCTTGTGGACTGAAGCTTTCTTT
TRBJ1-1 | once | TRBV3-1 | - | CASSQDMGGTEAFF | TGTGCCAGCAGCCAAGATATGGGGGGCACTGAAGCTTTCTTT
TRBJ2-7 | many | TRBV7-2 | TRBD2 | CASSVTSGGTRPYEQYF | TGTGCCAGCAGCGTCACTAGCGGGGGGACGAGACCCTACGAGCAGTACTTC
TRBJ2-7 | once | TRBV7-2 | - | CASSSGPGYEQYF | TGTGCCAGCAGCTCGGGACCCGGCTACGAGCAGTACTTC
TRBJ2-7 | - | TRBV6-2/TRBV6-3 | - | CASLPKLLSYEQYF | TGTGCCAGCCTTCCAAAGCTCCTCTCCTACGAGCAGTACTTC
TRBJ2-7 | many | TRBV19 | - | CASRQENEQYF | TGTGCCAGTAGACAGGAGAACGAGCAGTACTTC
TRBJ2-5 | many | TRBV5-1 | TRBD2 | CASSGGTSGVYQETQYF | TGCGCCAGCAGCGGGGGGACTAGCGGTGTGTACCAAGAGACCCAGTACTTC
TRBJ1-6 | many | TRBV19 | - | CASSIDGVGNSPLHF | TGTGCCAGTAGTATAGATGGGGTCGGTAATTCACCCCTCCACTTT
TRBJ1-5 | many | TRBV27 | - | CASSLSVNQPQHF | TGTGCCAGCAGTTTATCTGTCAATCAGCCCCAGCATTTT
TRBJ2-7 | - | TRBV6-2/TRBV6-3 | TRBD2 | CASRPHTSGNYEQYF | TGTGCCAGCAGACCACACACTAGCGGGAACTACGAGCAGTACTTC
TRBJ1-2 | - | TRBV12-3/TRBV12-4 | TRBD1 | CASSLWDRVYEYGYTF | TGTGCCAGCAGTTTATGGGACAGGGTTTATGAATATGGCTACACCTTC
TRBJ1-1 | many | TRBV19 | - | CASRYGPGTGATEAFF | TGTGCCAGTAGGTATGGACCGGGCACGGGGGCCACTGAAGCTTTCTTT
TRBJ1-1 | many | TRBV6-2/TRBV6-3 | - | CASSYSGVMNTEAFF | TGTGCCAGCAGTTACTCGGGGGTAATGAACACTGAAGCTTTCTTT
TRBJ1-1 | many | TRBV5-1 | - | CASSLRGDTEAFF | TGCGCCAGCAGCTTGAGAGGGGACACTGAAGCTTTCTTT
TRBJ1-1 | many | TRBV6-2/TRBV6-3 | - | CASSKLILTEELTEAFF | TGTGCCAGCAGTAAACTCATCCTGACAGAAGAACTCACTGAAGCTTTCTTT
TRBJ1-6 | many | TRBV11-1 | - | CASSSQEIYNSPLHF | TGTGCCAGCAGCTCACAGGAGATCTATAATTCACCCCTCCACTTT
TRBJ1-2 | many | TRBV7-2 | TRBD1 | CASSSQGAYYGYTF | TGTGCCAGCAGCTCGCAGGGGGCGTACTATGGCTACACCTTC
TRBJ1-1 | many | TRBV6-2/TRBV6-3 | - | CASSPVTGVNTEAFF | TGTGCCAGCAGTCCCGTGACCGGGGTGAACACTGAAGCTTTCTTT
TRBJ2-7 | many | TRBV3-1 | - | CASSQVPGGTYEQYF | TGTGCCAGCAGCCAAGTCCCCGGGGGAACGTACGAGCAGTACTTC
TRBJ1-1 | many | TRBV6-1 | - | CASSVEAGTEAFF | TGTGCCAGCAGTGTGGAGGCGGGCACTGAAGCTTTCTTT
TRBJ1-1 | many | TRBV12-3/TRBV12-4 | - | CASSFPGRAEAFF | TGTGCCAGCAGTTTTCCCGGTCGGGCTGAAGCTTTCTTT
TRBJ1-2 | many | TRBV7-2 | TRBD1 | CASSPGQAGGLYYGYTF | TGTGCCAGCAGCCCCGGACAGGCCGGAGGGCTTTACTATGGCTACACCTTC
TRBJ1-1 | many | TRBV24-1 | TRBD1 | CATSEGGTGGTEAFF | TGTGCCACCAGTGAGGGCGGGACAGGGGGCACTGAAGCTTTCTTT
TRBJ1-1 | many | TRBV28 | TRBD1 | CASSLDRGQGSSEAFF | TGTGCCAGCAGTTTGGACCGTGGACAGGGGAGCTCTGAAGCTTTCTTT
TRBJ1-1 | many | TRBV5-1 | - | CASSLLQGNTEAFF | TGCGCCAGCAGCTTGCTTCAGGGGAACACTGAAGCTTTCTTT
TRBJ2-7 | many | TRBV28 | TRBD1 | CASSWRDRDEQYF | TGTGCCAGCAGTTGGAGGGACAGGGACGAGCAGTACTTC
TRBJ1-2 | once | TRBV6-9 | - | CAIALGDSQEANYGYTF | TGTGCCATCGCGCTCGGGGACTCCCAGGAGGCTAACTATGGCTACACCTTC
TRBJ1-5 | many | TRBV19 | - | CASSVSLAGGNQPQHF | TGTGCCAGTAGTGTCAGCTTGGCAGGTGGAAATCAGCCCCAGCATTTT
TRBJ2-5 | - | TRBV12-3/TRBV12-4 | TRBD1 | CASSRQGPPGTQYF | TGTGCCAGCAGTCGACAGGGCCCGCCGGGGACCCAGTACTTC
TRBJ1-1 | many | TRBV19 | - | CASSPIRSATGEAFF | TGTGCCAGTAGTCCGATTCGGTCGGCGACAGGTGAAGCTTTCTTT
TRBJ1-6 | many | TRBV6-5 | - | CASSYSFGGPLHF | TGTGCCAGCAGTTACTCATTCGGAGGGCCCCTCCACTTT
TRBJ2-7 | many | TRBV7-9 | - | CASSLAGAHEQYF | TGTGCCAGCAGCTTAGCGGGAGCTCACGAGCAGTACTTC
TRBJ1-3 | - | TRBV30 | TRBD1 | CAWSVSRGDDSGNTISF | TGTGCCTGGAGTGTATCCAGGGGGGACGACTCTGGAAACACCATATCTTTT
TRBJ1-1 | many | TRBV20-1 | - | CSASDTPGRTEAFF | TGCAGTGCTAGTGACACCCCGGGGCGAACAGAAGCTTTCTTT
TRBJ2-7 | many | TRBV30 | - | CAWSVFGGLVHEQYF | TGTGCCTGGAGTGTATTCGGGGGTCTCGTCCACGAGCAGTACTTC
TRBJ2-7 | many | TRBV7-2 | - | CASSRGRGLSISYEQYF | TGTGCCAGCAGCCGGGGCAGGGGATTGTCGATCTCCTACGAGCAGTACTTC
TRBJ1-1 | many | TRBV30 | TRBD1 | CAWSAAGGYTEAFF | TGTGCCTGGAGTGCGGCAGGGGGCTACACTGAAGCTTTCTTT
TRBJ1-5 | many | TRBV12-3/TRBV12-4 | TRBD1 | CASSFQGVGQPQHF | TGTGCCAGCAGTTTCCAGGGGGTGGGTCAGCCCCAGCATTTT
TRBJ2-2 | - | TRBV12-3/TRBV12-4 | - | CASSLFSYTGELFF | TGTGCCAGCAGTTTATTCTCCTACACCGGGGAGCTGTTTTTT
TRBJ1-2 | many | TRBV5-1 | TRBD1 | CASSFPGGSYGYTF | TGCGCCAGCAGCTTTCCAGGGGGCAGCTATGGCTACACCTTC
TRBJ1-1 | many | TRBV27 | - | CASSLSWSGTEAFF | TGTGCCAGCAGTTTATCCTGGAGTGGCACTGAAGCTTTCTTT